The 22 T cell receptor beta chains reported below all come from one sample, sequenced in a study of monozygotic twins with inflammatory bowel disease. Following a re-call of the 5' RACE reads, TCRdb has one entry per CDR3 protein and lacks DNA. The clone table shows 400,000 to 500,000 distinct CDR3 sequences, with the ten largest holding around 2.4%. The sample comprised blood. These receptors all stem from a human donor with ulcerative colitis or Crohn's disease, or a healthy co-twin of an affected twin (not recorded which).

V gene TRBV7-2 combines with J gene TRBJ2-5; TCRdb's D call of TRBD1 is untestable without DNA. CDR1 is SGHTA and CDR2 is FQGNSA in the germline V gene. CDR3 length equals 14 residues. The CDR3 spells CASRRDRVQETQYF.

The chain employs TRBV7-3 and TRBJ2-2; the D call of TRBD2 rests on TCRdb alone, since no DNA is present to check it. CDR3 length equals 15 residues. CDR1 is SGHTA and CDR2 is FQGTGA in the germline V gene. The CDR3 protein is CASSFGGSDTGELFF.

The chain links TRBV19 to TRBJ1-1. From germline, CDR1 is LNHDA and CDR2 SQIVND (reference sequence). CDR3 length equals 13 residues. The CDR3 here is CASSIWGNTEAFF.

The V call is TRBV5-4, the J call TRBJ1-4; there is no DNA to check the TCRdb D call of TRBD1. The length of the CDR3 is 13 residues. Germline V gene sequence: CDR1 SGHNT, CDR2 YYREEE (reference sequence). This CDR3 reads CASSSGTDEKLFF.

This rearrangement joins TRBV20-1 to TRBJ2-1; with no DNA, the TCRdb D assignment of TRBD1 cannot be verified. This CDR3 is 15 amino acids long. Germline CDR1 is DFQATT and CDR2 is SNEGSKA (reference sequence). The CDR3 is CSAREPTVVVNEQFF.

The CDR3 loop is CASSYRRGLGTEAFF. The genes are TRBV6-5 and TRBJ1-1; with no DNA, the TCRdb D assignment of TRBD1 cannot be verified. CDR1 and CDR2 (germline): MNHEY, SVGAGI. CDR3 length equals 15 residues.

J is TRBJ1-2 and V is TRBV5-1; the TCRdb D gene call, TRBD1, has no DNA to confirm it. Germline CDR1 and CDR2: SGHRS and YFSETQ. The CDR3 covers 15 residues. The CDR3 sequence: CASSPGTGESYGYTF.

The chain couples TRBV12-3 or TRBV12-4 to TRBJ1-1; TCRdb reports TRBD1, a call that lacks DNA to check it against. The CDR3 covers 15 residues. This CDR3 is CASILARGMDTEAFF.

The genes are TRBV7-3 and TRBJ2-3; TCRdb calls TRBD1, which cannot be checked without DNA. The V gene's germline CDR1 is SGHTA and CDR2 FQGTGA. This CDR3 region has 15 residues. The CDR3 loop reads CASSYQGVLTDTQYF.

The CDR3 is CASSYRHPDSQETQYF. The V gene is TRBV6-5, the J gene TRBJ2-5; the D call of TRBD1 rests on TCRdb alone, since no DNA is present to check it. The CDR3 is 16 residues long. Germline V gene sequence: CDR1 MNHEY, CDR2 SVGAGI.

This chain connects TRBV19 to TRBJ2-2; TCRdb's assignment of TRBD1 cannot be checked, as there is no DNA. Germline V gene data show CDR1 as LNHDA and CDR2 as SQIVND (reference sequence). This CDR3 region has 14 residues. The CDR3 reads CATSGTAHTGELFF.

The V gene is TRBV5-5, the J gene TRBJ2-7. Germline lookup yields CDR1 SGHKS and CDR2 YYEKEE (reference sequence). This CDR3 spans 15 amino acids. Here the CDR3 reads CASSLNKPQWGEQYF.

The chain is built from TRBV21-1 and TRBJ2-1; with no DNA, the TCRdb D assignment of TRBD1 cannot be verified. TRBV21-1 counts as a pseudogene. CDR3 length: 17 residues. The CDR3 loop is CASSTRHRAGYYNEQFF.

The chain has TRBV5-1 and TRBJ2-2; the TCRdb call, TRBD2, lacks DNA for checking. The CDR3 is 14 amino acids. Germline V gene data show CDR1 as SGHRS and CDR2 as YFSETQ. The CDR3 here is CASSPASNPGELFF.

This chain links TRBV5-1 with TRBJ2-1; as DNA is missing, the TRBD1 call by TCRdb cannot be tested. From germline, CDR1 is SGHRS and CDR2 YFSETQ. The CDR3 runs 14 residues. The CDR3: CASSWGQGAGEQFF.

The gene calls are TRBV29-1 and TRBJ2-7; TCRdb gives TRBD2 as the D gene, but with no DNA this cannot be confirmed. Looked up from germline, CDR1 is SQVTM and CDR2 is ANQGSEA. CDR3 length equals 12 residues. The CDR3 region is CSVEGGGNEQYF.

The chain has TRBV28 and TRBJ2-1; TCRdb designates TRBD2, a call that cannot be tested without DNA. CDR3 size: 16 residues. Germline CDR1 is MDHEN and CDR2 is SYDVKM. CDR3 sequence reads: CASSFGTSSVVNEQFF.

The chain employs TRBV5-1 and TRBJ2-3; absent DNA, TCRdb's TRBD1 call cannot be checked. CDR3 length: 14 residues. Germline V lookup: CDR1 SGHRS, CDR2 YFSETQ. The chain's CDR3 is CASRDSPSTDTQYF.

This chain links TRBV18 with TRBJ2-1; TCRdb picks TRBD1, but there is no DNA to check that call. The CDR3 runs to 12 residues. Germline V gives CDR1 KGHSH, CDR2 LQKENI. The CDR3 region is CASSRDPNEQFF.

The V and J genes are TRBV6-4 and TRBJ2-3; there is no DNA to check the TCRdb D call of TRBD2. The CDR3 consists of 20 residues. CDR1 MRHNA and CDR2 SNTAGT come from the germline V gene. The CDR3 sequence is CASSVFASGSGSAVTDTQYF.

The chain carries TRBV5-6 and TRBJ2-4; the D call of TRBD2 rests on TCRdb alone, since no DNA is present to check it. The CDR3 totals 16 residues. Germline assignment: CDR1 SGHDT and CDR2 YYEEEE. This chain's CDR3 is CASSFWSSRAKNIQYF.

This rearrangement joins TRBV2 to TRBJ2-3. The CDR3 is 14 amino acids. Per germline, CDR1 SNHLY and CDR2 FYNNEI. The CDR3 is CASSENTLTDTQYF.